Below, one T cell receptor beta chain is given with its context. Its antigen is not known. Some clones are missing from TCRdb's copy, which holds only in-frame ones; the method was immunoSEQ multiplex PCR. Of more than 30,000 clones listed, 82% were seen once; the top ten hold around 2.1%. This sample was taken from a study of Tregs in tolerant kidney transplant recipients. Study background: CD4+CD25+CD127- cells came from approximately three-day belatacept mixed lymphocyte reactions, some with roughly five-day graft donor restimulation. Sorting used antibodies to exclude donor cells.

Study-wide results and caveats: The most relevant donor-specific Treg TCRbeta repertoire apparently came from expansion with activated donor B cells.

Germline assignment: CDR1 SNHLY and CDR2 FYNNEI. This CDR3 is built from 14 residues. J gave up 6 bases and V 6 bases, and 6 bases lay outside the gene matches. The sequenced material came from Tregs from blood cultured with allogeneic cells. This TCR derives from a human donor in good health. The gene calls are TRBV2 and TRBJ2-2, with 8 nucleotides matching TRBD2. In DNA form, the CDR3 reads TGTGCCAGCAGGAGCGGGGGCGGACCCGGGGAGCTGTTTTTT. Translating gives CASRSGGGPGELFF.